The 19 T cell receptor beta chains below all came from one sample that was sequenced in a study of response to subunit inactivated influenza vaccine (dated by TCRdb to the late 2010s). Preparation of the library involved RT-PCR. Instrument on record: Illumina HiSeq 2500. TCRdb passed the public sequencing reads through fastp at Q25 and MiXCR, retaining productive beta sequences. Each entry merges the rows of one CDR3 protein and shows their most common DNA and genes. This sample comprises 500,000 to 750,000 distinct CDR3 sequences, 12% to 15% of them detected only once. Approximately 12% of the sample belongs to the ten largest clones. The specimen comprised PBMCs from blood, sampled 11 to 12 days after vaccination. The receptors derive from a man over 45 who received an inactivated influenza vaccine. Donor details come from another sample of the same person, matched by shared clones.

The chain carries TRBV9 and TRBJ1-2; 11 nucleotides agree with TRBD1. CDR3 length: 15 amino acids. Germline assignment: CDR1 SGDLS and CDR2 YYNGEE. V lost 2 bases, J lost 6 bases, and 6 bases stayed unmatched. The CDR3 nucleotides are TGTGCCAGCAGCGTTGGGACAGGGGGTACTGATGGCTACACCTTC. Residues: CASSVGTGGTDGYTF.

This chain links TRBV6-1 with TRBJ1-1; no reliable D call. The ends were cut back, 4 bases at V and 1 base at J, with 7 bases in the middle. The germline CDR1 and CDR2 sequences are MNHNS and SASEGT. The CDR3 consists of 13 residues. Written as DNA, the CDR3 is TGTGCCAGCAGTGGTTACAGGAACACTGAAGCTTTCTTT. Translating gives CASSGYRNTEAFF.

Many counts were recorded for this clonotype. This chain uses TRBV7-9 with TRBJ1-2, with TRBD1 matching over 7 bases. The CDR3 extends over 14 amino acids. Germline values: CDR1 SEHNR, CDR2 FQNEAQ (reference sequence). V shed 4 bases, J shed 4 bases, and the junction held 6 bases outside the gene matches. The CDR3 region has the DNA TGTGCCAGCAGCTCCGGACAGGCTATCTATGGCTACACCTTC. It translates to CASSSGQAIYGYTF.

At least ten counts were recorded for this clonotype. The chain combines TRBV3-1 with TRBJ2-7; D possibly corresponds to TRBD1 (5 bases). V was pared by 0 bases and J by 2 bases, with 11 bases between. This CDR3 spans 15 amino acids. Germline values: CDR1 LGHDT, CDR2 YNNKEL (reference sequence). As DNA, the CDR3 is TGTGCCAGCAGCCAAGACCCAGGGAATCCCTACGAGCAGTACTTC. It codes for CASSQDPGNPYEQYF.

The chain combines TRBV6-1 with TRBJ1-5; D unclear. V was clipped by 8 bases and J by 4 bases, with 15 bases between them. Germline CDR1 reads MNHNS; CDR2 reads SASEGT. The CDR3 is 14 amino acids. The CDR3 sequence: CASRMGGANQPQHF. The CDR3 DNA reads TGTGCCAGCCGCATGGGCGGCGCAAATCAGCCCCAGCATTTT.

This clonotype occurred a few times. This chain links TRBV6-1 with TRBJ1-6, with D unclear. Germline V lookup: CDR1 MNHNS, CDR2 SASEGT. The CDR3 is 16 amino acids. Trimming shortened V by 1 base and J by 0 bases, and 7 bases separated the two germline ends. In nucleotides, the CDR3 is TGTGCCAGCAGTGAAGTGTGGAGCTCCTATAATTCACCCCTCCACTTT. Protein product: CASSEVWSSYNSPLHF.

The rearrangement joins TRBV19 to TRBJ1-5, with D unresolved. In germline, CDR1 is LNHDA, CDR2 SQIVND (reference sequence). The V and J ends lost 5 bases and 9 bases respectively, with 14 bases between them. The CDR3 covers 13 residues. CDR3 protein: CASSRTVDWPQHF. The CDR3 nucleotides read TGTGCCAGTAGTCGGACGGTGGATTGGCCCCAGCATTTT.

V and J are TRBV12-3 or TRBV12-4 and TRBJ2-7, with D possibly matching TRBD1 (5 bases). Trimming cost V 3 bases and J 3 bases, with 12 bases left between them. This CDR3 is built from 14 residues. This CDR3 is CASSFGQGDYEQYF. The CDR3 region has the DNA TGTGCCAGCAGTTTTGGGCAGGGTGACTACGAGCAGTACTTC.

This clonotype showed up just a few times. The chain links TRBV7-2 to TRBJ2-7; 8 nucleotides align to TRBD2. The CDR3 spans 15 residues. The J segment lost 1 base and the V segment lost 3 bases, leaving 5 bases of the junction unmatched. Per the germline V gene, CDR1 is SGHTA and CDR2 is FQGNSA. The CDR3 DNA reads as TGTGCCAGCAGCTTGTCGGGAGGGCTTTCCTACGAGCAGTACTTC. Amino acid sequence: CASSLSGGLSYEQYF.

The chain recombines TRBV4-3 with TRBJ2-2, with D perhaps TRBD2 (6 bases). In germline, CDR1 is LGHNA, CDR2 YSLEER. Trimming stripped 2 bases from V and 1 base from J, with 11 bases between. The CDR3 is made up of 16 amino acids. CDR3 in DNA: TGCGCCAGCAGCCAACCCAGCGGGTTGAACACCGGGGAGCTGTTTTTT. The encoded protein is CASSQPSGLNTGELFF.

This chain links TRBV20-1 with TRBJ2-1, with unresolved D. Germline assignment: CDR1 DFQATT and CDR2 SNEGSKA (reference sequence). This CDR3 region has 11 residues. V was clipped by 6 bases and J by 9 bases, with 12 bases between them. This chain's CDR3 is CSAPARSEQFF. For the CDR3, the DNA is TGCAGTGCCCCCGCCAGGAGTGAGCAGTTCTTC.

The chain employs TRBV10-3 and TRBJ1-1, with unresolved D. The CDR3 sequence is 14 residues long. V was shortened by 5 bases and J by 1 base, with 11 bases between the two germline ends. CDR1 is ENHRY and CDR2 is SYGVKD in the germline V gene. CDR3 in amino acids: CAISRAGQNTEAFF. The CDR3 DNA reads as TGTGCCATCAGTCGTGCAGGCCAGAACACTGAAGCTTTCTTT.

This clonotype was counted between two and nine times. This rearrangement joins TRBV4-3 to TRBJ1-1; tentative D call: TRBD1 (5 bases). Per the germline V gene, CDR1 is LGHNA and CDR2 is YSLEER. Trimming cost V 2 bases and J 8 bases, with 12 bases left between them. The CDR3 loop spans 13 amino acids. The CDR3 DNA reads TGCGCCAGCAGCCAATCGACCGGGACGGAAGCTTTCTTT. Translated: CASSQSTGTEAFF.

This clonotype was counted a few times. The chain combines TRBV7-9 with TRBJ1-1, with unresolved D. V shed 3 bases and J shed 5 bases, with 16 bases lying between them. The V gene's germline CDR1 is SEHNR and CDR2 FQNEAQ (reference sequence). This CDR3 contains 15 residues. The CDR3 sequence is CASSLAQFGITEAFF. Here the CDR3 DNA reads TGTGCCAGCAGCTTGGCCCAGTTTGGGATTACTGAAGCTTTCTTT.

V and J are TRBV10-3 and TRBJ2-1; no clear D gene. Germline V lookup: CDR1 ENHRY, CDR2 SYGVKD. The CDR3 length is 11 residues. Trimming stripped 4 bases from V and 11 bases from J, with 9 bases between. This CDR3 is CAISVSQQQFF. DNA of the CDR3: TGTGCCATCAGTGTATCGCAGCAGCAGTTCTTC.

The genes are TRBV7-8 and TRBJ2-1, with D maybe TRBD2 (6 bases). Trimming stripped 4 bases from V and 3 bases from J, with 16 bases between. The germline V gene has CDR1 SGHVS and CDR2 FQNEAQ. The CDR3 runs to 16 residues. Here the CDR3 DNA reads TGTGCCAGCAGCTCCCACGGGGGACCCCACTACAATGAGCAGTTCTTC. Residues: CASSSHGGPHYNEQFF.

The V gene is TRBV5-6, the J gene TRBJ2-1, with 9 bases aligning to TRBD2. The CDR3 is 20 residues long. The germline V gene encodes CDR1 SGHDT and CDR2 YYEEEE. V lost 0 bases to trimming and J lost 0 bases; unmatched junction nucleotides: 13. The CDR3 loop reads CASSLVGAIAGASSYNEQFF. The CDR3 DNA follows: TGTGCCAGCAGCTTGGTTGGAGCTATAGCGGGGGCTAGCTCCTACAATGAGCAGTTCTTC. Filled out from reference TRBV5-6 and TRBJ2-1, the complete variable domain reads DAGVTQSPTHLIKTRGQQVTLRCSPKSGHDTVSWYQQALGQGPQFIFQYYEEEERQRGNFPDRFSGHQFPNYSSELNVNALLLGDSALYLCASSLVGAIAGASSYNEQFFGPGTRLTVL.

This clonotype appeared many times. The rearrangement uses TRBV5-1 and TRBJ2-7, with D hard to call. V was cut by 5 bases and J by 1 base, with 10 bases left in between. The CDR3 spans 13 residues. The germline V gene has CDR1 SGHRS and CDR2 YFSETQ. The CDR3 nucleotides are TGCGCCAGCAGAATGCCGGAGTCCTACGAGCAGTACTTC. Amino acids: CASRMPESYEQYF.

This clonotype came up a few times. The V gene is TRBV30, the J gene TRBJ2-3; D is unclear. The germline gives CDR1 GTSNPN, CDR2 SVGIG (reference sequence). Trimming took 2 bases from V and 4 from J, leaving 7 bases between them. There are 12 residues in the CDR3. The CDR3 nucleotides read TGTGCCTGGAGTCTCTCCCCAGATACGCAGTATTTT. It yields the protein CAWSLSPDTQYF.